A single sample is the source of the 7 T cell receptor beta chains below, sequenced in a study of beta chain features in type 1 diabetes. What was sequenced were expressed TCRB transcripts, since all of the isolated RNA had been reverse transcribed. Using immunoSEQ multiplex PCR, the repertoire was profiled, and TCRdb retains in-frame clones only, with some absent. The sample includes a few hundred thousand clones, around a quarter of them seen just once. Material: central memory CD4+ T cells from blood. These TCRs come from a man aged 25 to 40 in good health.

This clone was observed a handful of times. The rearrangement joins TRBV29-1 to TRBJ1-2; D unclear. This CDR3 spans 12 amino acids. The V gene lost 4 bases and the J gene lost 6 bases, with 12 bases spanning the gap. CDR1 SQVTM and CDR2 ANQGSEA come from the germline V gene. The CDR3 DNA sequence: TGCAGCGTTGGTTGGTCCTTAGATGGCTACACCTTC. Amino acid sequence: CSVGWSLDGYTF.

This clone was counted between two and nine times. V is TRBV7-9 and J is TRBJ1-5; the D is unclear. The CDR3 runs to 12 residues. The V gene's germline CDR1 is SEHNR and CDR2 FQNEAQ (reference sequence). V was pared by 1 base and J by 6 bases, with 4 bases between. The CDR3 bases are TGTGCCAGCAGCTTAGAATTTCAGCCCCAGCATTTT. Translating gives CASSLEFQPQHF.

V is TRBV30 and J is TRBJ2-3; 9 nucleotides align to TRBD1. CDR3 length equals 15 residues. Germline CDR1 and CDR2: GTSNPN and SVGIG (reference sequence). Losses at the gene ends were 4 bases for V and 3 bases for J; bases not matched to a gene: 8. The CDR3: CAWMLDRGATDTQYF. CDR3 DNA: TGTGCCTGGATGCTGGACAGGGGCGCGACAGATACGCAGTATTTT.

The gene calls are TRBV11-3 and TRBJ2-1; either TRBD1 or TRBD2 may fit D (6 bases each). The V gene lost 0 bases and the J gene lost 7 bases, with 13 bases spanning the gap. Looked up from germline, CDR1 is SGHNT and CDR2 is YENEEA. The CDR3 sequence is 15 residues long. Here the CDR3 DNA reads TGTGCCAGCAGCTTAGATGGCAGGGGAGGAAATGAGCAGTTCTTC. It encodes CASSLDGRGGNEQFF.

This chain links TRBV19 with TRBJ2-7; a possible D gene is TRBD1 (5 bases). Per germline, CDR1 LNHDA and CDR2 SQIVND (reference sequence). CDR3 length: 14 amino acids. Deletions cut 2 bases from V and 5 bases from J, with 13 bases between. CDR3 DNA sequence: TGTGCCAGTAGTATAAACAGTTGGGGCCACGAGCAGTACTTC. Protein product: CASSINSWGHEQYF. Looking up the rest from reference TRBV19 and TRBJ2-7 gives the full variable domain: DGGITQSPKYLFRKEGQNVTLSCEQNLNHDAMYWYRQDPGQGLRLIYYSQIVNDFQKGDIAEGYSVSREKKESFPLTVTSAQKNPTAFYLCASSINSWGHEQYFGPGTRLTVT.

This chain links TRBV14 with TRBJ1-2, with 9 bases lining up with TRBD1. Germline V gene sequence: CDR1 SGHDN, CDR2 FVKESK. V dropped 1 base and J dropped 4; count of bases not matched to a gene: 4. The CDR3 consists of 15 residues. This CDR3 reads CASSQGGQGSYGYTF. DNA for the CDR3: TGTGCCAGCAGCCAAGGCGGACAGGGGAGCTATGGCTACACCTTC.

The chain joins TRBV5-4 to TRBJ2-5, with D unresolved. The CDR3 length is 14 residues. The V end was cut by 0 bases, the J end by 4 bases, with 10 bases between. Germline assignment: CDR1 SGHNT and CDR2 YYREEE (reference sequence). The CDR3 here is CASSLAVSPETQYF. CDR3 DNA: TGTGCCAGCAGCTTGGCCGTGTCTCCAGAGACCCAGTACTTC.